This T cell receptor (beta chain) was captured in a study of T cell repertoires in cytomegalovirus infection. Whole-study results and caveats: In two of eight donors, the top clonotype was HLA-C-restricted CMV-specific. Adding up the frequency of public TCR beta families identified people who carried CMV plus the relevant HLA.

The germline V and J ends were trimmed by 4 bases and 0 bases, with 13 bases remaining between them. In germline, CDR1 is SNHLY, CDR2 FYNNEI. The CDR3 has 16 amino acids. As for this clonotype: Its antigen is not known.

Each CDR3 protein gets one entry after TCRdb re-called the reads with MiXCR. The table lists approximately 990,000 distinct CDR3 sequences, approximately 32% of them singletons. The V gene is TRBV2, the J gene TRBJ1-3; D not resolved. The receptor was isolated from a human donor in good health (CMV status not recorded). Some clones in this sample may be carry-over from other donors' samples. The sequences come from cultured CD8+ T cells from PBMCs, collected from culture after CMV antigen stimulation. The CDR3 sequence: CASSGSKRDSGNTIYF. Written as DNA, the CDR3 is TGTGCCAGCAGTGGATCTAAACGGGACTCTGGAAACACCATATATTTT.